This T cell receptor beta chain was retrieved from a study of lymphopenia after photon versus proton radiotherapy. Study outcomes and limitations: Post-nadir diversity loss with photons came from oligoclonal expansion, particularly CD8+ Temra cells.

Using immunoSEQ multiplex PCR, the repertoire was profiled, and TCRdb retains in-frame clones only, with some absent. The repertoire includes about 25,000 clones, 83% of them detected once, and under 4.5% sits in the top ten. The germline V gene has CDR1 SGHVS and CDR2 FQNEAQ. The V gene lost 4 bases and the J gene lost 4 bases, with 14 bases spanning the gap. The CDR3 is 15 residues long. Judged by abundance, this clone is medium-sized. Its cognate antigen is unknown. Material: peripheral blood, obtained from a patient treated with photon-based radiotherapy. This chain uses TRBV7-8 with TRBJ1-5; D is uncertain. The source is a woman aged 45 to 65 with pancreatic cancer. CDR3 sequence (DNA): TGTGCCAGCAGCTCCGTCCCGCTAGGAAATCAGCCCCAGCATTTT. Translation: CASSSVPLGNQPQHF. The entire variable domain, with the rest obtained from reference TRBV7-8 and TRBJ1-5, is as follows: GAGVSQSPRYKVAKRGQDVALRCDPISGHVSLFWYQQALGQGPEFLTYFQNEAQLDKSGLPSDRFFAERPEGSVSTLKIQRTQQEDSAVYLCASSSVPLGNQPQHFGDGTRLSIL.